This T cell receptor beta chain emerged from a study of blood T cell repertoires in COVID-19 (dated by TCRdb to 2020 to 2022). Regarding the complete study: The collaborator samples originated in the United States, Italy and Spain and spanned the acute and convalescent phases of COVID-19. The material from the prospective study consisted of cDNA or gDNA derived from T cells, B-cell-depleted T cells, or PBMCs. The dataset comprised deeply sampled blood TCRbeta repertoires from subjects exposed to, actively infected with, or recovered from COVID-19. The repertoires were made available in a free public database intended to serve as a resource for research on the immune response to SARS-CoV-2. The samples were drawn from two sources: the first 160 participants of the ongoing ImmuneRACE study, and 1,000 to 1,500 subjects contributed by 6 global collaborators. Sample metadata almost always included a de-identified subject ID, COVID-19 status, age in years and sex. Where available, HLA class I and class II types were obtained from metadata supplied by the sample provider rather than from assay-based typing.

The table lists this clone with a count of one. Its cognate antigen has yet to be identified. Base qualities are not provided; no much larger clone lies one nucleotide away. TCRbeta CDR3 regions were amplified from genomic DNA by means of the immunoSEQ Assay, a bias-controlled multiplex PCR. The paper's data handling went like this. Within the assay, amplification of reference gene primers was used to estimate how many nucleated cells each sample contained. To quantify the absolute abundance of each unique TCRbeta CDR3 rearrangement, sequence reads were collapsed and filtered. For each sample, productive Simpson clonality was calculated by taking the square root of Simpson's diversity index across productive rearrangements. Drawn from immuneACCESS, this table holds only the in-frame rearrangements with V and J called that TCRdb kept. Clones are partly lost; checked studies trace under half to an unresolved V gene and leave the rest unexplained. From that table come the V and J calls and clone size; the DNA was used to work out D and trimming. The sample yields about 200,000 clones; approximately 91% were counted once. The ten biggest clones cover 15% to 20% of the sample.

Findings and caveats that apply to the study as a whole: The quantity of clinical and demographic metadata differed by source and by participant and was supplied without curation.

In Seattle, one collaborating source enrolled patients while the infection was active and tracked those patients longitudinally over the course of disease. Each collaborating institution followed its own protocols to collect whole blood in K2EDTA tubes. Collaborator samples were shipped for TCRbeta analysis as frozen whole blood, isolated PBMCs, or DNA extracted from either sample type. Based on the germline V gene, the CDR1 and CDR2 sequences are SGDLS and YYNGEE. V lost 0 bases and J lost 4 bases; the stretch between them is 10 bases long. The CDR3, cysteine through phenylalanine, is 15 amino acids long. Kept here is only the CDR3 DNA, which spans 45 bases and is read in frame from base 1.

The chain employs TRBV9 and TRBJ2-2, with no D gene named confidently. This TCR derives from a middle-aged man with COVID-19, enrolled during active disease. Sample: peripheral blood. In nucleotides, the sequence is TGTGCCAGCAGCGTAGGTGTTCTGCGCACCGGGGAGCTGTTTTTT. The resulting protein is CASSVGVLRTGELFF.